Shown below are 13 T cell receptor beta chains from a single sample sequenced in a study of blood T cell repertoires in COVID-19. Clones were read by immunoSEQ multiplex PCR, and TCRdb kept only the in-frame ones, dropping some. The table lists about 78,000 clones, roughly nine tenths of them singletons. The sample comprised peripheral blood. The origin of the receptors is a man aged 50-59 years with active or convalescent COVID-19.

The genes are TRBV5-1 and TRBJ1-2, with 8 bases matching TRBD1. Trimming took 5 bases from V and 6 from J; bases not matched to a gene: 6. The germline V gene encodes CDR1 SGHRS and CDR2 YFSETQ. The CDR3 runs to 13 residues. DNA for the CDR3: TGCGCCAGCAGAGTAAAGACAGGGGATGGCTACACCTTC. Amino acids: CASRVKTGDGYTF.

This clone appeared a single time. Relative to the germline gene, one junction end is altered; a read error may explain this. The rearrangement joins TRBV28 to TRBJ2-1, with TRBD1 matching over 10 bases. CDR3 length: 12 amino acids. CDR1 and CDR2 from the germline V gene are MDHEN and SYDVKM. DNA of the CDR3: TGTGCCAGCAGTTTCGTGACAGGGGGCAAGATCTTC. Amino acids: CASSFVTGGKIF.

This clone was recorded only once. The chain employs TRBV30 and TRBJ2-7, with a tentative D call TRBD2 (7 bases). The CDR3 extends over 13 amino acids. Per germline, CDR1 GTSNPN and CDR2 SVGIG (reference sequence). V was pared by 2 bases and J by 6 bases, with 14 bases between. CDR3 in amino acids: CAWSSQGGGEQYF. The CDR3 nucleotides are TGTGCCTGGAGTAGTCAGGGAGGGGGCGAGCAGTACTTC.

V usage is TRBV10-3 and J usage is TRBJ2-1; 7 nucleotides align to TRBD2. Germline CDR1 and CDR2: ENHRY and SYGVKD. The CDR3 has 13 amino acids. Losses at the gene ends were 5 bases for V and 9 bases for J; bases not matched to a gene: 7. CDR3 region: CAISSGEKGEQFF. CDR3 nucleotide sequence: TGTGCCATCAGTAGCGGGGAGAAAGGTGAGCAGTTCTTC.

The rearrangement joins TRBV28 to TRBJ1-2, with a possible D match to TRBD1 (6 bases). The CDR3 is 16 amino acids. Per the germline V gene, CDR1 is MDHEN and CDR2 is SYDVKM. Between the trimmed V and J ends, which lost 7 bases and 8 bases, there was a span of 26 bases. The CDR3 is CASTTSGSGGWWGYTF. In DNA form, the CDR3 reads TGTGCCAGCACTACCAGTGGGAGCGGGGGCTGGTGGGGCTACACCTTC.

This chain uses TRBV5-5 with TRBJ2-2, with 7 bases lining up with TRBD1. This CDR3 region has 15 residues. The germline CDR1 and CDR2 sequences are SGHKS and YYEKEE (reference sequence). V was clipped by 1 base and J by 2 bases; unmatched bases: 2. In nucleotides, the CDR3 is TGTGCCAGCAGCTTGAGGGACAGCAACACCGGGGAGCTGTTTTTT. It encodes CASSLRDSNTGELFF.

The rearrangement links TRBV5-1 to TRBJ1-1; the D is unclear. The CDR3 totals 14 residues. Trimming took off 3 bases at V and 0 bases at J, with 9 bases between the two ends. Germline V gene sequence: CDR1 SGHRS, CDR2 YFSETQ. In DNA, the CDR3 is TGCGCCAGCAGCTCCGACGGGATGAACACTGAAGCTTTCTTT. As protein: CASSSDGMNTEAFF.

This clone was observed a handful of times. The chain joins TRBV19 to TRBJ1-6; D may be TRBD1 (5 bases). This CDR3 region has 14 residues. Germline CDR1 and CDR2: LNHDA and SQIVND (reference sequence). Trimming pared 4 bases from V and 8 bases from J, leaving 12 bases between. The CDR3, as DNA: TGTGCCAGTAGTACTCAGGGAGGGGATTCACCCCTCCACTTT. Translation gives CASSTQGGDSPLHF. The complete variable domain, with remaining parts taken from reference TRBV19 and TRBJ1-6, reads DGGITQSPKYLFRKEGQNVTLSCEQNLNHDAMYWYRQDPGQGLRLIYYSQIVNDFQKGDIAEGYSVSREKKESFPLTVTSAQKNPTAFYLCASSTQGGDSPLHFGNGTRLTVT.

The J gene is TRBJ2-1, the V gene TRBV28; 11 bases agree with TRBD2. The CDR3 is 14 amino acids. V was clipped by 10 bases and J by 7 bases; unmatched bases: 9. Germline assignment: CDR1 MDHEN and CDR2 SYDVKM. CDR3 protein: CATELAGGQNEQFF. In DNA, the CDR3 is TGTGCCACCGAGTTAGCGGGGGGGCAAAATGAGCAGTTCTTC.

The chain has TRBV19 and TRBJ1-4; 8 bases agree with TRBD1. Germline CDR1 reads LNHDA; CDR2 reads SQIVND (reference sequence). This CDR3 region has 16 residues. With V trimmed by 8 bases and J by 0 bases, 8 bases remained unmatched. CDR3 protein: CASQDRAIATNEKLFF. The CDR3 region has the DNA TGTGCCAGTCAGGACAGGGCCATTGCAACTAATGAAAAACTGTTTTTT. Based on the CDR3 plus reference TRBV19 and TRBJ1-4, the full variable domain is DGGITQSPKYLFRKEGQNVTLSCEQNLNHDAMYWYRQDPGQGLRLIYYSQIVNDFQKGDIAEGYSVSREKKESFPLTVTSAQKNPTAFYLCASQDRAIATNEKLFFGSGTQLSVL.

V is TRBV2 and J is TRBJ1-1; no clear D gene. The CDR3 consists of 13 residues. CDR1 and CDR2 from the germline V gene are SNHLY and FYNNEI. The V end was cut by 4 bases, the J end by 1 base, with 7 bases between. The CDR3 is CASSGQQNTEAFF. In DNA, the CDR3 is TGTGCCAGCAGTGGACAACAGAACACTGAAGCTTTCTTT.

This clone was detected once. The chain has TRBV18 and TRBJ1-1; 7 bases agree with TRBD1. The ends lost 4 bases at V and 2 bases at J; junction bases unmatched: 7. The length of the CDR3 is 15 residues. Germline CDR1 is KGHSH and CDR2 is LQKENI. The CDR3 loop reads CASSRNRDSNTEAFF. CDR3 bases: TGTGCCAGCTCACGCAACCGGGACAGCAACACTGAAGCTTTCTTT.

V gene TRBV28 combines with J gene TRBJ1-1; 7 bases line up with TRBD1. This CDR3 has 12 amino acids. Germline loops: CDR1 MDHEN, CDR2 SYDVKM. The junction had 8 bases not matched to a gene; V was cut back by 11 bases and J by 5 bases. The CDR3 sequence is CAEGAAGTEAFF. In DNA, the CDR3 is TGTGCCGAGGGGGCGGCTGGGACTGAAGCTTTCTTT.